The clone carrying this T cell receptor (beta chain) was counted only a few times. Its cognate antigen is unknown. Both 60 Vbeta primers and 13 Jbeta primers went into the PCR. Measured with immunoSEQ multiplex PCR; TCRdb has only the in-frame clones, and not every one. In the table there are around 140,000 clones, around 80% of which are singletons. This record belongs to a study of cytomegalovirus exposure and HLA in healthy donors. Study summary: Most genotyped donors, around 78% of 300 to 400, had Caucasian-associated genetic ancestry.

Study results and limitations: Confirmation was obtained in vitro that a few CMV-associated chains are specific for CMV antigens.

The CDR3 is 13 residues long. CDR1 is MDHEN, CDR2 SYDVKM, per germline. V dropped 10 bases and J dropped 6 bases, with 15 bases sitting between them. Sequenced sample: PBMCs. The chain has TRBV28 and TRBJ1-4, with D maybe TRBD1 (5 bases). This receptor was taken from a female donor in good health and CMV-seropositive. CDR3 region: CATRGDYYEKLFF. As DNA, the CDR3 is TGTGCCACCAGAGGGGACTATTATGAAAAACTGTTTTTT.